These 7 T cell receptor beta chains came from one sample sequenced in a study of blood T cell repertoires in COVID-19. Measured with immunoSEQ multiplex PCR; TCRdb has only the in-frame clones, and not every one. Seen here are 200,000 to 250,000 clones, about 89% observed once, and the top ten hold 3.5% to 4.5%. The specimen was PBMCs or T cells enriched from blood (not recorded which). Receptors originate from a woman aged 25 to 39 who had recovered from COVID-19.

The chain recombines TRBV3-1 (or the pseudogene TRBV3-2) with TRBJ1-1, with D possibly matching TRBD1 (5 bases). The CDR3 has 14 amino acids. Trimming took off 4 bases at V and 3 bases at J, with 12 bases between the two ends. The germline gives CDR1 LGHDT, CDR2 YNNKEL (reference sequence). The CDR3 spells CASSLRVGDTEAFF. The CDR3 region has the DNA TGTGCCAGCAGCCTCAGGGTTGGGGACACTGAAGCTTTCTTT.

V and J are TRBV30 and TRBJ1-6; D may be TRBD1 (6 bases). From germline, CDR1 is GTSNPN and CDR2 SVGIG (reference sequence). V was cut by 2 bases and J by 9 bases, with 14 bases left in between. CDR3 length: 14 residues. CDR3 bases: TGTGCCTGGAGTACCTCACACAGGGCTTCACCCCTCCACTTT. The encoded protein is CAWSTSHRASPLHF. The whole variable domain, remainder taken from reference TRBV30 and TRBJ1-6, is SQTIHQWPATLVQPVGSPLSLECTVEGTSNPNLYWYRQAAGRGLQLLFYSVGIGQISSEVPQNLSASRPQDRQFILSSKKLLLSDSGFYLCAWSTSHRASPLHFGNGTRLTVT.

V and J are TRBV27 and TRBJ1-2, with D tentatively TRBD1 (6 bases). Germline-derived CDR1 and CDR2 are MNHEY and SMNVEV (reference sequence). The CDR3 is 14 residues long. V shed 5 bases and J shed 3 bases, with 13 bases lying between them. CDR3 sequence reads: CASSTGQRYYGYTF. The CDR3 nucleotides are TGTGCCAGCAGTACTGGACAGCGGTACTATGGCTACACCTTC.

This clone was observed a single time. The CDR3 DNA reads TGTGCCAGTAGTATTGGGACAGCGTTGGAACAGCCCCAGCATTTT. Translating gives CASSIGTALEQPQHF. V gene TRBV19 combines with J gene TRBJ1-5; 7 positions match TRBD1. The CDR3 is 15 residues long. The V segment lost 3 bases and the J segment 7 bases; nucleotides outside the gene matches: 9. In germline, CDR1 is LNHDA, CDR2 SQIVND (reference sequence).

This chain joins TRBV4-2 and TRBJ1-5; a possible D gene is TRBD1 (6 bases). V lost 0 bases and J lost 0, with 9 bases in between. Germline CDR1 reads LGHNA; CDR2 reads YNFKEQ. The CDR3 runs 16 residues. Written as DNA, the CDR3 is TGTGCCAGCAGCCAAGACAGGGGAAATAGCAATCAGCCCCAGCATTTT. Amino acid sequence: CASSQDRGNSNQPQHF.

The chain links TRBV7-2 to TRBJ2-5, with TRBD2 identical over 11 bases. CDR3 length: 14 residues. Losses at the gene ends were 4 bases for V and 11 bases for J; bases not matched to a gene: 9. The germline V gene encodes CDR1 SGHTA and CDR2 FQGNSA. The CDR3 nucleotides read TGTGCCAGCAGCTGGGGACTAGCGGTAGAGGGTCAGTACTTC. This gives the protein CASSWGLAVEGQYF.

The V and J genes are TRBV28 and TRBJ1-1; no firm D call. From germline, CDR1 is MDHEN and CDR2 SYDVKM. The germline V and J ends were trimmed by 8 bases and 4 bases, with 11 bases remaining between them. The CDR3 runs to 12 residues. The CDR3 DNA reads as TGTGCCAGCCAGAGAGGAAGCACTGAAGCTTTCTTT. The encoded protein is CASQRGSTEAFF. The full variable domain, with the rest looked up from reference TRBV28 and TRBJ1-1, is DVKVTQSSRYLVKRTGEKVFLECVQDMDHENMFWYRQDPGLGLRLIYFSYDVKMKEKGDIPEGYSVSREKKERFSLILESASTNQTSMYLCASQRGSTEAFFGQGTRLTVV.